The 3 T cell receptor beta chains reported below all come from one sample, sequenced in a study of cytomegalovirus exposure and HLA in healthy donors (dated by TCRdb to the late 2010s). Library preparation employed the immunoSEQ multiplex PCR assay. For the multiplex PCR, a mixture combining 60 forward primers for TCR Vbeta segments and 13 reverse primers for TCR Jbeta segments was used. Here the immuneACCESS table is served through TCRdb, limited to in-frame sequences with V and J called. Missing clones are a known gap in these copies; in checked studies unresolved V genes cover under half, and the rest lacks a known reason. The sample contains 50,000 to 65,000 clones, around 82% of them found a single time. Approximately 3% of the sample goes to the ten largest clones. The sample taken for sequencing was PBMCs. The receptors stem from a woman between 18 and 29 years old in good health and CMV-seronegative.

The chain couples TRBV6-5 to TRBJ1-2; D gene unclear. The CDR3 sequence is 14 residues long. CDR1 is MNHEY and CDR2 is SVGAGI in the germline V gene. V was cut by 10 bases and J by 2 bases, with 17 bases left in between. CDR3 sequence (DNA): TGTGCCACAATTTTACCGACAAGAAACTATGGCTACACCTTC. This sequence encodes CATILPTRNYGYTF.

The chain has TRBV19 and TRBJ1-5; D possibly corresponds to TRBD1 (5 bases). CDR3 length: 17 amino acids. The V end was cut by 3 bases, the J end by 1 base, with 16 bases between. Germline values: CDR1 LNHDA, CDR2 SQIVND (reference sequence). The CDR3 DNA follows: TGTGCCAGTAGTATTAACCGACAGCTAGGGAGCAATCAGCCCCAGCATTTT. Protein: CASSINRQLGSNQPQHF.

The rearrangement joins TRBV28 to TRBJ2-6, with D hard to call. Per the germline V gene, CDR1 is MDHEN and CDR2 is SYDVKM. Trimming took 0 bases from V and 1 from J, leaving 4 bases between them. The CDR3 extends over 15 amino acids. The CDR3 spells CASSLWTSGANVLTF. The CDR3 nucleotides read TGTGCCAGCAGTTTATGGACTTCTGGGGCCAACGTCCTGACTTTC.